This T cell receptor beta chain was retrieved from a study of vaccination and CD4 T cells after COVID-19. Treatment described: approximately 10-day PBMC culture with coronavirus spike peptide pools or control peptides (ViraFEST assay). V lost 5 bases to trimming and J lost 6 bases, with 7 bases between them. Germline loops: CDR1 ENHRY, CDR2 SYGVKD. The CDR3 length is 12 residues. With regard to this clonotype: The antigen is undetermined.

Sequenced with the Oncomine TCR Beta short-read assay was DNA taken from cultured CD4+ T cells. A single record per CDR3 protein comes from TCRdb applying MiXCR to the PCR reads. The sample contains 15,000 to 20,000 distinct CDR3 sequences, 35% to 50% of which appear only once. This clonotype was sampled from a human donor who had recovered from COVID-19. V gene TRBV10-3 combines with J gene TRBJ2-2; D is unresolved. This material consisted of CD4+ T cells from blood, cultured in vitro, taken after SARS-CoV-2 vaccination. In nucleotides, the CDR3 is TGTGCCATCAGTCCATCGTCCGGGGAGCTGTTTTTT. Its translation: CAISPSSGELFF.